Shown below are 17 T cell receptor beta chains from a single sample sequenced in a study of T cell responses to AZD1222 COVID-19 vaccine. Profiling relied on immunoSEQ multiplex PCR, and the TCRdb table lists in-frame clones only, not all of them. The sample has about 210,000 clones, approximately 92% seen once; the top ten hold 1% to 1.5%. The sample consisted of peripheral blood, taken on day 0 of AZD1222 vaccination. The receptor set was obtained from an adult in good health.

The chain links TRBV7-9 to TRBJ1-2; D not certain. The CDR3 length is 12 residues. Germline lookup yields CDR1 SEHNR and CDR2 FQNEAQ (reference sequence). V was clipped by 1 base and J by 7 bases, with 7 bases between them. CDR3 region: CASSLGSVGYTF. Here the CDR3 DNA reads TGTGCCAGCAGCTTAGGTTCAGTTGGCTACACCTTC. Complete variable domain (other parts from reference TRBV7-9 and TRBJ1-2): DTGVSQNPRHKITKRGQNVTFRCDPISEHNRLYWYRQTLGQGPEFLTYFQNEAQLEKSRLLSDRFSAERPKGSFSTLEIQRTEQGDSAMYLCASSLGSVGYTFGSGTRLTVV.

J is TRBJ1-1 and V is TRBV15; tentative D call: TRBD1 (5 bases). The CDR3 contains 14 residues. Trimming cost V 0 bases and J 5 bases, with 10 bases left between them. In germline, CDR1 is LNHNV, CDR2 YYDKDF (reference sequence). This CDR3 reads CATSRDQRGTEAFF. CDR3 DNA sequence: TGTGCCACCAGCAGAGATCAAAGGGGTACTGAAGCTTTCTTT.

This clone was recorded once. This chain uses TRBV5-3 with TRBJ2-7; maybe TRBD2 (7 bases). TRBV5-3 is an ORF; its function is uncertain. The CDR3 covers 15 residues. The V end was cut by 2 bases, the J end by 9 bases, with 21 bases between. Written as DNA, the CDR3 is TGTGCCAGAAGCTTCACGGGGGGCGCACGGGCACCGCAGTACTTC. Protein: CARSFTGGARAPQYF.

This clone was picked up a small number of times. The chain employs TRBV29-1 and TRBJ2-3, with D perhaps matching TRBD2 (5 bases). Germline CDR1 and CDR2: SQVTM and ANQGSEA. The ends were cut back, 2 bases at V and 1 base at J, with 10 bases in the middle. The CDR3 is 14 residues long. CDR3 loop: CSVESGVGTDTQYF. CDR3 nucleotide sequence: TGCAGCGTTGAATCCGGGGTAGGCACAGATACGCAGTATTTT.

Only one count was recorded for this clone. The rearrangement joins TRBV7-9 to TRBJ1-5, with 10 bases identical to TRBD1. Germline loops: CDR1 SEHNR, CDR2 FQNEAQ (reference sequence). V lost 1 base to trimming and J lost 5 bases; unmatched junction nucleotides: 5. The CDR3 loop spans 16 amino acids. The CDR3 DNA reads TGTGCCAGCAGCTTAGGGACAGGGGGAGGATATCAGCCCCAGCATTTT. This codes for CASSLGTGGGYQPQHF.

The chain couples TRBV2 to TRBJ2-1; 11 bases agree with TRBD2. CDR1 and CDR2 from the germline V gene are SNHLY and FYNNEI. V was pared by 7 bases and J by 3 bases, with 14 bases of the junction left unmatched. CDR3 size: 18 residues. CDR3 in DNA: TGTGCCAGCATCCATAGTCGTCTAGCGGGGGGAATCTACAATGAGCAGTTCTTC. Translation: CASIHSRLAGGIYNEQFF.

In nucleotides, the CDR3 is TGTGCCAGCAGTTTAGGGGGTAGGGGGGGATCCTACGAGCAGTACTTC. Translating gives CASSLGGRGGSYEQYF. This chain uses TRBV27 with TRBJ2-7; the D gene is possibly TRBD2 (7 bases). The CDR3 extends over 16 amino acids. V was pared by 2 bases and J by 1 base, with 15 bases between. From germline, CDR1 is MNHEY and CDR2 SMNVEV (reference sequence).

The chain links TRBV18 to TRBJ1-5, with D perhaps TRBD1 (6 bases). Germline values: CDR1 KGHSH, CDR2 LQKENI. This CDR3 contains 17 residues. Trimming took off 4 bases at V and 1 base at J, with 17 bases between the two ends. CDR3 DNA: TGTGCCAGCTCACTTGGCCACAGGGATCAAAGCAATCAGCCCCAGCATTTT. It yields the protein CASSLGHRDQSNQPQHF.

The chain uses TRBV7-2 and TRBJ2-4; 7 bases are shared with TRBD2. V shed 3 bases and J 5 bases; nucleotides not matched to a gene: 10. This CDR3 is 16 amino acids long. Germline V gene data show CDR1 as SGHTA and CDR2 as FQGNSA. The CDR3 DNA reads TGTGCCAGCAGCTTTCAGTCCGGGACTACCCAAAACATTCAGTACTTC. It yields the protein CASSFQSGTTQNIQYF. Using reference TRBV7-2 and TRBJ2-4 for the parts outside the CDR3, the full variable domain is GAGVSQSPSNKVTEKGKDVELRCDPISGHTALYWYRQSLGQGLEFLIYFQGNSAPDKSGLPSDRFSAERTGGSVSTLTIQRTQQEDSAVYLCASSFQSGTTQNIQYFGAGTRLSVL.

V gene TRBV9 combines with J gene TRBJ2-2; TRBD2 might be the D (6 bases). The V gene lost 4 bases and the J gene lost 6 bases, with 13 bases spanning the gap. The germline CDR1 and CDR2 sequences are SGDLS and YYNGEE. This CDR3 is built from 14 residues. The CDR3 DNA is TGTGCCAGCAGCCCGCGTCCGGGGGCCGGGGAGCTGTTTTTT. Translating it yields CASSPRPGAGELFF.

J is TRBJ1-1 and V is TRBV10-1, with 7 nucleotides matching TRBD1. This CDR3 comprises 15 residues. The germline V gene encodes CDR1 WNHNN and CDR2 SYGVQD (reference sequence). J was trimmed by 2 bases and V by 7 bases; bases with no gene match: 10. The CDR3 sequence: CASKGGGGPNTEAFF. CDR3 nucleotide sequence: TGCGCCAGCAAGGGTGGAGGGGGCCCAAACACTGAAGCTTTCTTT.

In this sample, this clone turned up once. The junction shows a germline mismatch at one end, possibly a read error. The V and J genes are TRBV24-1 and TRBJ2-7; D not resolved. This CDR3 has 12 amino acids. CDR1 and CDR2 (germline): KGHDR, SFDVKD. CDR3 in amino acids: CATGDTFGEQYF. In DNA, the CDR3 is TGTGCCACCGGTGACACCTTTGGCGAGCAGTACTTC.

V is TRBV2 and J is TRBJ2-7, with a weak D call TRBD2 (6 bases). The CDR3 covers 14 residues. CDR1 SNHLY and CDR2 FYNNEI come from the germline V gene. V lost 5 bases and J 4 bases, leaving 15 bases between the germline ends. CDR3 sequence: CASSRDSNKYEQYF. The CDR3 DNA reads TGTGCCAGCAGTCGGGACTCGAACAAGTACGAGCAGTACTTC.

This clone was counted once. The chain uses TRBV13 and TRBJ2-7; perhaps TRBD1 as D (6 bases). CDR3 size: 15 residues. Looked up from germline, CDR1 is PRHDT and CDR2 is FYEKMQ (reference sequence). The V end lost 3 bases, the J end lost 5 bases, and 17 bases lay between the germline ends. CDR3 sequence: CASSFPHRVMDEQYF. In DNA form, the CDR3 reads TGTGCCAGCAGCTTCCCGCACAGGGTGATGGACGAGCAGTACTTC.

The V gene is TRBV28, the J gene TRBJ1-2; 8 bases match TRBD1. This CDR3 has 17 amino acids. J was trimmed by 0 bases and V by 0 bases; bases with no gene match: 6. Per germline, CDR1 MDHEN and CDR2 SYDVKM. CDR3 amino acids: CASSLWAGGDPNYGYTF. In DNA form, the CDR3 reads TGTGCCAGCAGTTTATGGGCAGGGGGCGATCCTAACTATGGCTACACCTTC.

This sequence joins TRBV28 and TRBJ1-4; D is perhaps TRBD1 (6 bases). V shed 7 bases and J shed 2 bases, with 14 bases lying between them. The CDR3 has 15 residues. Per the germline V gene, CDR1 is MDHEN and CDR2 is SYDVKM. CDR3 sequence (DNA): TGTGCCAGCACAGGGGACTATATTACTAATGAAAAACTGTTTTTT. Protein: CASTGDYITNEKLFF.

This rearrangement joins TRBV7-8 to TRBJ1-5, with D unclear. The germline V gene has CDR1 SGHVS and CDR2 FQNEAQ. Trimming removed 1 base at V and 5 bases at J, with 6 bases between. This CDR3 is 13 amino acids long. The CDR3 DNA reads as TGTGCCAGCAGCTTAGGGAGAGATCAGCCCCAGCATTTT. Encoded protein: CASSLGRDQPQHF.